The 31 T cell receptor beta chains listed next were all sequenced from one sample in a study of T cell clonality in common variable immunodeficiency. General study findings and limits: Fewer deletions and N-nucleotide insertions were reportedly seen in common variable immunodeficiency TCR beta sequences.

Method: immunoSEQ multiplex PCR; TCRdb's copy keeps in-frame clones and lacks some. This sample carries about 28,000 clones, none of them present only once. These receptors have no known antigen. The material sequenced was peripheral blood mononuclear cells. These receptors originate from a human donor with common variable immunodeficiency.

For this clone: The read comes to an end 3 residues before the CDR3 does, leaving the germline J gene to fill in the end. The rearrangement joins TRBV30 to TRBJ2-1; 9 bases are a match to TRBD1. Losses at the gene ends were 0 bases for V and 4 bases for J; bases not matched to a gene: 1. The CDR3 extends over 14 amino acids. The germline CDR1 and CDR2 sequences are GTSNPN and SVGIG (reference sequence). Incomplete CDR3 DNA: TGTGCCTGGAGTGTGGGGACAGGGTACAATGAG. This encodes CAWSVGTGYNE. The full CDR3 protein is CAWSVGTGYNEQFF.

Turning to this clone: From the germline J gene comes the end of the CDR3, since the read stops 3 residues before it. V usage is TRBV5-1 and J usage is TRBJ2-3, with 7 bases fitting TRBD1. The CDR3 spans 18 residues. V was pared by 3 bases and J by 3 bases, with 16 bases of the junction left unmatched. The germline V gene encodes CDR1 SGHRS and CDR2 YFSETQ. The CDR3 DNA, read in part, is TGCGCCAGCAGCTGGGATACAGGGACAGCTCGATTGACAGATACG. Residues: CASSWDTGTARLTDT. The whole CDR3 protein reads CASSWDTGTARLTDTQYF.

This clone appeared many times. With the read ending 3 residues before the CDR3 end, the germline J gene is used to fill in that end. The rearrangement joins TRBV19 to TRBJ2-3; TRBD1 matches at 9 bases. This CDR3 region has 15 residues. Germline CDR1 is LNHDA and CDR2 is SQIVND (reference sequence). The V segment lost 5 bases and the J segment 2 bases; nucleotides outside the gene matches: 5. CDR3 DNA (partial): TGTGCCAGTAGTTTACAGGGGGCCGTCACAGATACG. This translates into CASSLQGAVTDT. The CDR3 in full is CASSLQGAVTDTQYF.

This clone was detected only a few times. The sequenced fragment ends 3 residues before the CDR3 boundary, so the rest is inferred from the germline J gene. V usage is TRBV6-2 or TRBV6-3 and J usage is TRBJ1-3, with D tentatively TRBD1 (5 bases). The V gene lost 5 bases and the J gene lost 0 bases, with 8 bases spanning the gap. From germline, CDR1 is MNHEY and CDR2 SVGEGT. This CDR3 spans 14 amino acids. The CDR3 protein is CASSPGGSGNTIYF. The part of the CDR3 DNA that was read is TGTGCCAGCAGTCCGGGGGGCTCTGGAAACACC.

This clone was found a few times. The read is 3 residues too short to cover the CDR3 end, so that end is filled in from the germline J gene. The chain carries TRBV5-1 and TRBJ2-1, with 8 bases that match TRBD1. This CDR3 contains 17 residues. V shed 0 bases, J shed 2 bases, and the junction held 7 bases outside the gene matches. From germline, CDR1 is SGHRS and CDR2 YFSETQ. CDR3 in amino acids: CASSLEPTGEPYNEQFF. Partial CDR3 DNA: TGCGCCAGCAGCTTGGAACCGACAGGGGAACCCTACAATGAG.

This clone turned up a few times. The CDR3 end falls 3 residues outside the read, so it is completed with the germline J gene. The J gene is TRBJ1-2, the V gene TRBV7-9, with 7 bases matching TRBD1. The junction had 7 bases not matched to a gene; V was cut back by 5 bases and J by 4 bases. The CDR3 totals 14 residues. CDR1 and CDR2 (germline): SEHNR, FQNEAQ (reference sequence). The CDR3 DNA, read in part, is TGTGCCAGCAGCCAAAGACAGGGAGGCTATGGC. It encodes CASSQRQGGYG. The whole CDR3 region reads CASSQRQGGYGYTF.

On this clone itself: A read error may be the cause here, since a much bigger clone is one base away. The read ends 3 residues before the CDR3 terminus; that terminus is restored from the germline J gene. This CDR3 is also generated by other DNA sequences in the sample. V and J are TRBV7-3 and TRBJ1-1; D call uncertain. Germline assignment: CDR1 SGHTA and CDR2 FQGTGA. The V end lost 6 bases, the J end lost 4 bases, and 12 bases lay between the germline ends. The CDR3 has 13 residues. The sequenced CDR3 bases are TGTGCCAGCAGTGGGAGCCGGGGCACTGAA. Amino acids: CASSGSRGTE. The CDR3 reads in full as CASSGSRGTEAFF. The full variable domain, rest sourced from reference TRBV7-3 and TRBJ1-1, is GAGVSQTPSNKVTEKGKYVELRCDPISGHTALYWYRQSLGQGPEFLIYFQGTGAADDSGLPNDRFFAVRPEGSVSTLKIQRTERGDSAVYLCASSGSRGTEAFFGQGTRLTVV.

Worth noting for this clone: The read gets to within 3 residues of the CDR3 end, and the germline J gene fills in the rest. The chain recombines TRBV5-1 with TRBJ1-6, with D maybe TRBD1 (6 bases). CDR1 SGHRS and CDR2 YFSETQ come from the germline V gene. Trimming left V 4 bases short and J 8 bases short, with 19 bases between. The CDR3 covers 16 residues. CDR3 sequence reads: CASSPGGRGTYSPLHF. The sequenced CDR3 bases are TGCGCCAGCAGCCCGGGCGGCAGGGGAACGTATTCACCC.

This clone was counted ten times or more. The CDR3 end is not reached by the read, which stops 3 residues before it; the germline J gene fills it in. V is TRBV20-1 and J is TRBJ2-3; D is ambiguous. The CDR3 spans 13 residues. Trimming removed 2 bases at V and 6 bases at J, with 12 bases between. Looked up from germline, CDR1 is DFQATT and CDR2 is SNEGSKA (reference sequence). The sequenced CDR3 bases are TGCAGTGCTAGAAGCCCAATGTTGGATACG. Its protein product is CSARSPMLDT. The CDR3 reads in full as CSARSPMLDTQYF.

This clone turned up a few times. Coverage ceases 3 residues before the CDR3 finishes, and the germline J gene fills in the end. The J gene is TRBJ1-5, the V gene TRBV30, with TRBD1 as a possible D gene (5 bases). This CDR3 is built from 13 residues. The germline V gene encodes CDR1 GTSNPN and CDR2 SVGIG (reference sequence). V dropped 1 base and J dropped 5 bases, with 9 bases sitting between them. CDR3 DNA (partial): TGTGCCTGGAGTGCCGACAGCTATCAGCCC. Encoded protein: CAWSADSYQP. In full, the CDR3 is CAWSADSYQPQHF.

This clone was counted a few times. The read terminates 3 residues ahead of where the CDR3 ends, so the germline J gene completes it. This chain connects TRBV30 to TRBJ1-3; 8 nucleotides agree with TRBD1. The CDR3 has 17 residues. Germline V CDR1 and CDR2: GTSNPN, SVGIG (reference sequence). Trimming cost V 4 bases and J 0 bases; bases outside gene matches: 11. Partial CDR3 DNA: TGTGCCTGGACAGTGGACAGGGTACGTCGCTCTGGAAACACC. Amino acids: CAWTVDRVRRSGNT. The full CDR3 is CAWTVDRVRRSGNTIYF.

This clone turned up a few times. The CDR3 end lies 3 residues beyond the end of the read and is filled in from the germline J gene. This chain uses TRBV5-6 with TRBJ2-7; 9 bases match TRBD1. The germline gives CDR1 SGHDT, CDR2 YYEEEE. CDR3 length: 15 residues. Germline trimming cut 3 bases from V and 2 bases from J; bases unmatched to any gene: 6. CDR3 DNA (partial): TGTGCCAGCAGCTGGGGGACAGGGAGAACCTACGAG. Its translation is CASSWGTGRTYE. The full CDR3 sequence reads CASSWGTGRTYEQYF.

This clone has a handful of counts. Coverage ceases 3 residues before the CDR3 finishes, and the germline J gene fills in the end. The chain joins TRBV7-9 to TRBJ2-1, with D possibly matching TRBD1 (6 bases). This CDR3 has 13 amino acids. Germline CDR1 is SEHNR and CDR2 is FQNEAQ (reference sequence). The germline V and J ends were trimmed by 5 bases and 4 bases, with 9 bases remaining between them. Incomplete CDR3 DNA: TGTGCCAGCAGCATGGACAGATACAATGAG. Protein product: CASSMDRYNE. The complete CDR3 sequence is CASSMDRYNEQFF.

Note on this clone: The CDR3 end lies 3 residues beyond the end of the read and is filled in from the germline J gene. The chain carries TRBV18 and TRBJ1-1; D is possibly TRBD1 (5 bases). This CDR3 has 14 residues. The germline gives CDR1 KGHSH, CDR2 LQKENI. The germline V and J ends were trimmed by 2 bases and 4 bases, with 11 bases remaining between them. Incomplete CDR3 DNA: TGTGCCAGCTCACCAGCAGGGTTGGCCACTGAA. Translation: CASSPAGLATE. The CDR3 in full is CASSPAGLATEAFF.

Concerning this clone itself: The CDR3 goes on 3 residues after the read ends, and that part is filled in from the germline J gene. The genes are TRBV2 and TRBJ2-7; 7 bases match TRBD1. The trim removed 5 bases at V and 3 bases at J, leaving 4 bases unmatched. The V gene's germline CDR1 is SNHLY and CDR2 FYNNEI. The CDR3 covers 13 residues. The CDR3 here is CASSRTGLYEQYF. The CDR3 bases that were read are TGTGCCAGCAGTAGGACAGGCCTCTACGAG.

The part of the CDR3 DNA that was read is TGTGCCAGCAGCTCACTAGCGGGGGGGCAGTACGAG. As protein: CASSSLAGGQYE. The whole CDR3 protein reads CASSSLAGGQYEQYF. The rearrangement links TRBV7-2 to TRBJ2-7; 13 nucleotides agree with TRBD2. The read falls 3 residues short of the CDR3 end, and the missing part is taken from the germline J gene. Looked up from germline, CDR1 is SGHTA and CDR2 is FQGNSA. The CDR3 sequence is 15 residues long. V lost 4 bases to trimming and J lost 4 bases; unmatched junction nucleotides: 4. The entire variable domain, with the rest obtained from reference TRBV7-2 and TRBJ2-7, is as follows: GAGVSQSPSNKVTEKGKDVELRCDPISGHTALYWYRQSLGQGLEFLIYFQGNSAPDKSGLPSDRFSAERTGGSVSTLTIQRTQQEDSAVYLCASSSLAGGQYEQYFGPGTRLTVT.

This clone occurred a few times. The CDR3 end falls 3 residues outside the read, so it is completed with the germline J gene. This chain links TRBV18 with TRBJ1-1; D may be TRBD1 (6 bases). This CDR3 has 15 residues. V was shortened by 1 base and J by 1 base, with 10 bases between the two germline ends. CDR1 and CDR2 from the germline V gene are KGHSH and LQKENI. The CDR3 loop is CASSPRGGQNTEAFF. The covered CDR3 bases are TGTGCCAGCTCACCACGTGGGGGCCAGAACACTGAA.

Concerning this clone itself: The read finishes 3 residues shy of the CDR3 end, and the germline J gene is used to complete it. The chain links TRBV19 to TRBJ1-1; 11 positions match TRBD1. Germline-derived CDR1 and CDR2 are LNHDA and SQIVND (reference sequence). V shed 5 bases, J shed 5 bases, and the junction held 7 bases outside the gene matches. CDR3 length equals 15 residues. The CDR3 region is CASSLRTGGWTEAFF. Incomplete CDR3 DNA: TGTGCCAGTAGTCTCCGGACAGGGGGCTGGACTGAA.

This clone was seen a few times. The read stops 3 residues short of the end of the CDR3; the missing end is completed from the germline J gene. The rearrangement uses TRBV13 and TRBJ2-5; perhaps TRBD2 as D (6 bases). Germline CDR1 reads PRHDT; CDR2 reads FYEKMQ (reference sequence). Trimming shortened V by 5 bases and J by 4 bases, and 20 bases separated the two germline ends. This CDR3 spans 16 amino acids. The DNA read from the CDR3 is TGTGCCAGCAGCCTACTCCGGGGGAGATTTGGAGAGACC. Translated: CASSLLRGRFGET. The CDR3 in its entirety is CASSLLRGRFGETQYF.

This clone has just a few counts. CDR3 bases read: TGTGCCTGGATTTCAAAGGGCCGTTACCAAGAGACC. Its protein is CAWISKGRYQET. The full CDR3 protein is CAWISKGRYQETQYF. This chain uses TRBV30 with TRBJ2-5; D gene unclear. The missing CDR3 end, 3 residues past where the read stops, is filled in from the germline J gene. CDR1 is GTSNPN, CDR2 SVGIG, per germline (reference sequence). Trimming took 4 bases from V and 0 from J, leaving 15 bases between them. This CDR3 contains 15 residues.

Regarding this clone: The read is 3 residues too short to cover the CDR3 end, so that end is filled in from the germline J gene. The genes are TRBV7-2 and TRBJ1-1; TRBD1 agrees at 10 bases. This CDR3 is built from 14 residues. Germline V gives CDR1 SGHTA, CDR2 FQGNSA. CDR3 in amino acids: CASRAGQGKSGAFF. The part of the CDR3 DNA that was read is TGTGCCAGCAGAGCGGGACAGGGGAAGTCGGGA.

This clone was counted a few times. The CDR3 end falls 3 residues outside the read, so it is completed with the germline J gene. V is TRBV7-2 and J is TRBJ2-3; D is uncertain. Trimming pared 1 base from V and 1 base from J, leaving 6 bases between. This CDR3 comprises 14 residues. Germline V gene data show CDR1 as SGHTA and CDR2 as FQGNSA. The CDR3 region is CASSLDSRTDTQYF. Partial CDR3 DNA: TGTGCCAGCAGCTTAGATAGTCGCACAGATACG.

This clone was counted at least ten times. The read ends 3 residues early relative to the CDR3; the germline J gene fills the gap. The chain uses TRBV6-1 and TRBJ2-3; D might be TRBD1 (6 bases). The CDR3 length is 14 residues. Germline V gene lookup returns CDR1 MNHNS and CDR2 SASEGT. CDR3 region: CASSEALSGESQYF. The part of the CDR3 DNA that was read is TGTGCCAGCAGTGAAGCGTTGTCAGGGGAGTCG.

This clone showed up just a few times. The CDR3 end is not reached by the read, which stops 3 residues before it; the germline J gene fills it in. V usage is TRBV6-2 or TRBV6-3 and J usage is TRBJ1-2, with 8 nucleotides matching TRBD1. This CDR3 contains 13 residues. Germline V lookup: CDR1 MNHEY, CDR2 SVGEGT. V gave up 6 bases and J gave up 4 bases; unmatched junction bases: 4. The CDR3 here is CASRTGAVYGYTF. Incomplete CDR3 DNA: TGTGCCAGCAGGACAGGGGCCGTCTATGGC.

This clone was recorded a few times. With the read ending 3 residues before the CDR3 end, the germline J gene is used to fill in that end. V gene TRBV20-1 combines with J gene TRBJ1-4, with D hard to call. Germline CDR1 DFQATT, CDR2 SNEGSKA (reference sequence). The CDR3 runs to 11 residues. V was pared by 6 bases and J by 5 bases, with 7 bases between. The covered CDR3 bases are TGCAGTGCCCCCAGAAATGAAAAA. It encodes CSAPRNEK. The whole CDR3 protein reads CSAPRNEKLFF.

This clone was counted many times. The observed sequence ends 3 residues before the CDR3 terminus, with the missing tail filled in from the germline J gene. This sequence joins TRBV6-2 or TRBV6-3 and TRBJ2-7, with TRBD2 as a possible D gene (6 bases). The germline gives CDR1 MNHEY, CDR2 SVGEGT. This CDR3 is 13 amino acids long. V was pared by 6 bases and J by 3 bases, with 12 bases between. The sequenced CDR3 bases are TGTGCCAGCAGCACCGGGACTTTCTACGAG. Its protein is CASSTGTFYE. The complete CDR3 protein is CASSTGTFYEQYF.

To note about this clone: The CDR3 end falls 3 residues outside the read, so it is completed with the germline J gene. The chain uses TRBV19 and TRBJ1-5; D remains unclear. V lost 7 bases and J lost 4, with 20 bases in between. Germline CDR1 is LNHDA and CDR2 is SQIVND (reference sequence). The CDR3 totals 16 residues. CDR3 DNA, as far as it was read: TGTGCCAGTACCCGCATTCAGGCAGGTTCGAATCAGCCC. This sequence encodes CASTRIQAGSNQP. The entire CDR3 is CASTRIQAGSNQPQHF.

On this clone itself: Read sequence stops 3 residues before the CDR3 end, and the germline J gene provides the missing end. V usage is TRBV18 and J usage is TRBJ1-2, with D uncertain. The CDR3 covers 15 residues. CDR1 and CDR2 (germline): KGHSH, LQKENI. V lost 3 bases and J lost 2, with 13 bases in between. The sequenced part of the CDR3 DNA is TGTGCCAGCTCACCCTGGGTTTTGACAAACTATGGC. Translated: CASSPWVLTNYG. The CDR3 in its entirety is CASSPWVLTNYGYTF.

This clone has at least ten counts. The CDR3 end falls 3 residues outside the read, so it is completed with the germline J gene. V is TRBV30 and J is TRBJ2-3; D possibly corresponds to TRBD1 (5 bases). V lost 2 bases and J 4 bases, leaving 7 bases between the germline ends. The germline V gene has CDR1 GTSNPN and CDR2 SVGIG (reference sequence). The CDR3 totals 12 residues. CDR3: CAWSSGSDTQYF. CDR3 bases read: TGTGCCTGGAGTTCAGGGTCAGATACG.

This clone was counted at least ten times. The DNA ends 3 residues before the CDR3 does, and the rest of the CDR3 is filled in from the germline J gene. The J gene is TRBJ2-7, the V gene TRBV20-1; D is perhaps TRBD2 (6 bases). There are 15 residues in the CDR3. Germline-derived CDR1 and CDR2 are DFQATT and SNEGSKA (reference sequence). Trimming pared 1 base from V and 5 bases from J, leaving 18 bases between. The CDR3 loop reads CSARVSGLGSNEQYF. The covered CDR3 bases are TGCAGTGCTAGAGTCTCGGGACTCGGGTCCAACGAG.

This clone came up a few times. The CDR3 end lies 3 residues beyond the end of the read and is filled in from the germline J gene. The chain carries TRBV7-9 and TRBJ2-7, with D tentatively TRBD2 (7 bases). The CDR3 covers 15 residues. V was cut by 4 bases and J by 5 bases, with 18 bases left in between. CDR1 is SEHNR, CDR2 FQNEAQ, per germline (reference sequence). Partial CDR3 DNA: TGTGCCAGCAGCTCGAGGGGGGGGGCGCTGGACGAG. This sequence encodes CASSSRGGALDE. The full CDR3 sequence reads CASSSRGGALDEQYF.